A selection of T cell receptor beta chains follows, all from one sample in a study of shared clonotypes between healthy human individuals. Using immunoSEQ multiplex PCR, the repertoire was profiled, and TCRdb retains in-frame clones only, with some absent. The profile covers under 85,000 clones, with about 65% appearing a single time and around 50% taken by the ten largest. Material: memory CD8+ T cells sorted from blood. Receptor source: a man between 25 and 39 years old in good health. CDR3s include the opening cysteine and the closing phenylalanine or tryptophan. A D gene is named only where the DNA matches it firmly. Not all rows give a size; the values are once, few, many and, for expanded clones, a class.

>TRBJ2-7|many|NA|TRBV5-6
CASSLEGTFVSYEQYF
TGTGCCAGCAGCCTAGAGGGGACTTTCGTTTCCTACGAGCAGTACTTC
>TRBJ2-3|NA|TRBD1|TRBV28
CASSDGTALTDTQYF
TGTGCCAGCAGTGACGGGACAGCCCTCACAGATACGCAGTATTTT
>TRBJ1-3|few|TRBD1|TRBV15
CATSREDRGNTIYF
TGTGCCACCAGCAGAGAGGACAGGGGAAACACCATATATTTT
>TRBJ2-1|many|NA|TRBV5-1
CASSSGLGDNEQFF
TGCGCCAGCAGTTCCGGGCTAGGCGACAATGAGCAGTTCTTC
>TRBJ2-7|NA|TRBD2|TRBV10-2
CASSYSGGNYEQYF
TGCGCCAGCAGTTATAGCGGGGGTAATTACGAGCAGTACTTC
>TRBJ2-1|many|NA|TRBV6-1
CASSEAAGGYNEQFF
TGTGCCAGCAGTGAAGCTGCGGGTGGGTACAATGAGCAGTTCTTC
>TRBJ2-1|few|NA|TRBV19
CATTPDSSYNEQFF
TGTGCCACTACCCCTGACAGTTCCTACAATGAGCAGTTCTTC
>TRBJ2-2|NA|TRBD1|TRBV7-3
CASSQGDTGELFF
TGTGCCAGCAGCCAGGGGGACACCGGGGAGCTGTTTTTT
>TRBJ2-7|many|TRBD2|TRBV10-1
CASSESKLAGGDWEQYF
TGCGCCAGCAGTGAGTCGAAACTAGCGGGAGGGGACTGGGAGCAGTACTTC
>TRBJ2-7|NA|NA|TRBV28
CASGGSYEQYF
TGTGCCAGCGGGGGGTCCTACGAGCAGTACTTC
>TRBJ2-7|NA|NA|TRBV5-1
CASSWAEGYEQYF
TGCGCCAGCAGCTGGGCAGAGGGCTACGAGCAGTACTTC
>TRBJ1-1|NA|NA|TRBV6-5
CASSYSSDYTEAFF
TGTGCCAGCAGTTACTCTTCAGACTACACTGAAGCTTTCTTT
>TRBJ2-7|NA|TRBD2|TRBV9
CASSGTSGSEQYF
TGTGCCAGCTCCGGGACTAGCGGGAGCGAGCAGTACTTC
>TRBJ2-3|NA|TRBD2|TRBV11-3
CASSLKTSGAEVDTQYF
TGTGCCAGCAGCTTAAAGACTAGCGGTGCGGAGGTAGATACGCAGTATTTT
>TRBJ2-5|NA|TRBD2|TRBV6-5
CASSYSGTSGQETQYF
TGTGCCAGCAGTTACTCGGGGACTAGCGGACAAGAGACCCAGTACTTC
>TRBJ2-3|NA|NA|TRBV18
CASSPPEGIDTDTQYF
TGTGCCAGCTCACCACCCGAGGGAATTGACACAGATACGCAGTATTTT
>TRBJ2-1|medium-sized|NA|TRBV20-1
CSARDGQVDLF
TGCAGTGCTAGAGATGGGCAGGTAGATCTCTTC
>TRBJ2-7|NA|TRBD2|TRBV4-3
CASSQDAGLAGEQYF
TGCGCCAGCAGCCAAGACGCGGGACTAGCGGGGGAGCAGTACTTC
>TRBJ2-1|NA|NA|TRBV5-6
CASSLEREWGSGYNEQFF
TGTGCCAGCAGCTTGGAACGGGAGTGGGGGTCGGGGTACAATGAGCAGTTCTTC
>TRBJ2-3|NA|NA|TRBV14
CASSQDWTDTQYF
TGTGCCAGCAGCCAAGATTGGACAGATACGCAGTATTTT
>TRBJ2-5|NA|TRBD2|TRBV10-3
CAISESGRAEETQYF
TGTGCCATCAGTGAAAGCGGGAGGGCTGAAGAGACCCAGTACTTC
>TRBJ1-4|NA|TRBD1|TRBV9
CASSVGTARVEKLFF
TGTGCCAGCAGCGTCGGGACAGCTAGAGTTGAAAAACTGTTTTTT
>TRBJ1-1|NA|NA|TRBV4-3
CASSQDVGPAFF
TGCGCCAGCAGCCAAGATGTGGGACCAGCTTTCTTT
>TRBJ2-1|NA|TRBD2|TRBV7-8
CASSLEQGASGRAYNEQFF
TGTGCCAGCAGCTTAGAACAGGGGGCTAGCGGGAGGGCCTACAATGAGCAGTTCTTC
>TRBJ2-1|NA|NA|TRBV5-4
CASSPRINEQFF
TGTGCCAGCAGCCCTCGGATCAATGAGCAGTTCTTC
>TRBJ2-7|NA|TRBD2|TRBV5-1
CASSPQGGTSYEQYF
TGCGCCAGCAGCCCCCAAGGGGGGACTAGCTACGAGCAGTACTTC
>TRBJ2-7|NA|TRBD2|TRBV2
CASDPGLAGGRGYEQYF
TGTGCCAGTGACCCGGGACTAGCGGGAGGTCGGGGCTACGAGCAGTACTTC
>TRBJ2-1|NA|NA|TRBV5-1
CASSLRPYNEQFF
TGCGCCAGCAGCTTACGGCCCTACAATGAGCAGTTCTTC
>TRBJ2-4|NA|NA|TRBV15
CATSRDPTGIAKNIQYF
TGTGCCACCAGCAGAGACCCGACAGGTATAGCCAAAAACATTCAGTACTTC
>TRBJ2-7|NA|TRBD1|TRBV11-2
CASEGAASYEQYF
TGTGCCAGCGAGGGGGCAGCCTCCTACGAGCAGTACTTC
>TRBJ1-5|NA|NA|TRBV19
CASNWANLLQPQHF
TGTGCCAGTAATTGGGCGAACTTACTTCAGCCCCAGCATTTT